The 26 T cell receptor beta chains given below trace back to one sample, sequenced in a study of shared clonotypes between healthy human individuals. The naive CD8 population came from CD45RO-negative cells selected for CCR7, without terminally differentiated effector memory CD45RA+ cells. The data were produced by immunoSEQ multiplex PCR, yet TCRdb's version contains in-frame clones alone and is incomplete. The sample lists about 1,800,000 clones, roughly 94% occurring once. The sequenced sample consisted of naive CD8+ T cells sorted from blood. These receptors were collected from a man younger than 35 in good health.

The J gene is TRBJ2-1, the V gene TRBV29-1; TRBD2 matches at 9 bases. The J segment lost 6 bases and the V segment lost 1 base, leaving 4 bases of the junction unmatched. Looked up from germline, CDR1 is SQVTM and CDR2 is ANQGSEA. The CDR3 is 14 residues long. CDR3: CSVEGGRAINEQFF. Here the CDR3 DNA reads TGCAGCGTTGAAGGCGGGAGGGCCATCAATGAGCAGTTCTTC.

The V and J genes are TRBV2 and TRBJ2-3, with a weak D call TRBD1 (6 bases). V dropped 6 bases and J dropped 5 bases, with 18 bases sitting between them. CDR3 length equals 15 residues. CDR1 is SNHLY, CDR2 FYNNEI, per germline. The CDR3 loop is CASSLFNLGGDTQYF. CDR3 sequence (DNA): TGTGCCAGCAGCCTTTTCAACCTAGGGGGAGATACGCAGTATTTT.

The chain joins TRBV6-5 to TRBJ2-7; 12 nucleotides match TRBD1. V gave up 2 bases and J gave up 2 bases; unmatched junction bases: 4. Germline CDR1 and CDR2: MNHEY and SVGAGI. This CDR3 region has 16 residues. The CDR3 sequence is CASSYAGTGGPYEQYF. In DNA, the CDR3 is TGTGCCAGCAGTTACGCCGGGACAGGGGGCCCCTACGAGCAGTACTTC.

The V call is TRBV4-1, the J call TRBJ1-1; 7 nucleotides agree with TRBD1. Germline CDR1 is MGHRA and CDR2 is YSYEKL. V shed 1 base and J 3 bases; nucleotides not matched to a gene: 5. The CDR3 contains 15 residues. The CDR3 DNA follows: TGCGCCAGCAGCCAAGCGACAGGGATGGACACTGAAGCTTTCTTT. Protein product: CASSQATGMDTEAFF.

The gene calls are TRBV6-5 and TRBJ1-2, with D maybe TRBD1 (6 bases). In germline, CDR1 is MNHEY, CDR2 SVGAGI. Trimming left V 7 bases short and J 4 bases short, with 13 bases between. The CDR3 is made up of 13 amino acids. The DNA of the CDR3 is TGTGCCAGCACCCCACGGGGGCCCTATGGCTACACCTTC. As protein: CASTPRGPYGYTF.

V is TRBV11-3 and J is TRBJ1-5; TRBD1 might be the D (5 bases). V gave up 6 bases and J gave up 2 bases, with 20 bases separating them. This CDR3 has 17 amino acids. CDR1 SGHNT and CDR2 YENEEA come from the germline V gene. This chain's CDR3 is CASSLMGGVLGNQPQHF. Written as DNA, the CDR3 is TGTGCCAGCAGTCTAATGGGGGGGGTGCTCGGCAATCAGCCCCAGCATTTT.

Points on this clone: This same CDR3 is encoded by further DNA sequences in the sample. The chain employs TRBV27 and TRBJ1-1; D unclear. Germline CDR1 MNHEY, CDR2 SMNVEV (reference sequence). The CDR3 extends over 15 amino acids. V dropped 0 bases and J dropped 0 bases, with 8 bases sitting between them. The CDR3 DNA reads TGTGCCAGCAGTTTATCCGGCGGTTTGAACACTGAAGCTTTCTTT. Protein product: CASSLSGGLNTEAFF.

The CDR3 loop reads CAGGAGTTLKYGYTF. CDR3 in DNA: TGTGCCGGAGGGGCGGGGACGACTCTGAAATATGGCTACACCTTC. The gene calls are TRBV30 and TRBJ1-2, with a tentative D call TRBD1 (5 bases). The CDR3 totals 15 residues. V lost 8 bases and J lost 5, with 24 bases in between. The germline V gene encodes CDR1 GTSNPN and CDR2 SVGIG (reference sequence).

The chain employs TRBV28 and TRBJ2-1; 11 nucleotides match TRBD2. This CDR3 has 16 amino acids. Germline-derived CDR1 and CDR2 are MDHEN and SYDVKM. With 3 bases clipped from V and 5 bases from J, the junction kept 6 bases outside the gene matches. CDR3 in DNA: TGTGCCAGCAGTTTGCTACCGGGACTAGCGGACAATGAGCAGTTCTTC. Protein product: CASSLLPGLADNEQFF.

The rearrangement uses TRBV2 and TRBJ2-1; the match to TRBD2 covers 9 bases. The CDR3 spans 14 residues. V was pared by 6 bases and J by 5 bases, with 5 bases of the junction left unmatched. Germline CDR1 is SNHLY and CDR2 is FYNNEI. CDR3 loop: CASRRLADNNEQFF. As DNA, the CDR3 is TGTGCCAGCAGGAGACTAGCGGATAACAATGAGCAGTTCTTC.

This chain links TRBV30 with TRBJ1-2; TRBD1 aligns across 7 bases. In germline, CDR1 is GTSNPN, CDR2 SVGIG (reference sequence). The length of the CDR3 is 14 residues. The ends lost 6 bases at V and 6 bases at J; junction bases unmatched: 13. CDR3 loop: CACRRDRVWDGYTF. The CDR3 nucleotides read TGTGCCTGCCGCCGTGACAGGGTGTGGGATGGCTACACCTTC.

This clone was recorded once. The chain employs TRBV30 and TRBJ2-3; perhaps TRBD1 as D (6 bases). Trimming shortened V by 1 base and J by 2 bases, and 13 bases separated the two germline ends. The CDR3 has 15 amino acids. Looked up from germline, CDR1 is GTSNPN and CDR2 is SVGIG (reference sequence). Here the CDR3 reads CAWSAGTLNTDTQYF. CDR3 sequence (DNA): TGTGCCTGGAGTGCAGGGACACTGAACACAGATACGCAGTATTTT.

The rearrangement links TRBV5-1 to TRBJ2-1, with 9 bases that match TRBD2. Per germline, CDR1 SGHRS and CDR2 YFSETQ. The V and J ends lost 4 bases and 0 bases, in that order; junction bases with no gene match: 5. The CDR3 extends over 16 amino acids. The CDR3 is CASSKVAGASYNEQFF. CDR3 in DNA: TGCGCCAGCAGCAAGGTAGCGGGAGCCTCCTACAATGAGCAGTTCTTC.

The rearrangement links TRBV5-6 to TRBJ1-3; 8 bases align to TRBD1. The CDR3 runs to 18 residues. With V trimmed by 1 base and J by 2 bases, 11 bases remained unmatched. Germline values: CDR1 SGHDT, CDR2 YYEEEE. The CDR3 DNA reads TGTGCCAGCAGCTTGAGGGACAGGAAAGACTTGCCTGGAAACACCATATATTTT. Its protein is CASSLRDRKDLPGNTIYF.

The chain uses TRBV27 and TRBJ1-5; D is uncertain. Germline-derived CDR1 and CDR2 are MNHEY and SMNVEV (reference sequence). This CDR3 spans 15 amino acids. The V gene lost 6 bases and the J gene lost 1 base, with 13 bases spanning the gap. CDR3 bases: TGTGCCAGCAGCCCGGGTGTGGGGAGCAATCAGCCCCAGCATTTT. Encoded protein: CASSPGVGSNQPQHF.

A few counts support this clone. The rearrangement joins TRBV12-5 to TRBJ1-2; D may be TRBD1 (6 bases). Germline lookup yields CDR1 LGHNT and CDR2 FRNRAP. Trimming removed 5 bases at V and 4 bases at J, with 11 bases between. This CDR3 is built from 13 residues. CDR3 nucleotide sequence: TGTGCTAGTGGTCAGGGGTTGGGCTATGGCTACACCTTC. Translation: CASGQGLGYGYTF.

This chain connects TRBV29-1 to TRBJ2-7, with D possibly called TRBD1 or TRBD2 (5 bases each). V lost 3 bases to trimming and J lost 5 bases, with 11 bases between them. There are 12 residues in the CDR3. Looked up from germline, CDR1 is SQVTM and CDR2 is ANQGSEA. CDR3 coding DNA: TGCAGCGTTGACCTGGGACGGGACGAGCAGTACTTC. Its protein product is CSVDLGRDEQYF.

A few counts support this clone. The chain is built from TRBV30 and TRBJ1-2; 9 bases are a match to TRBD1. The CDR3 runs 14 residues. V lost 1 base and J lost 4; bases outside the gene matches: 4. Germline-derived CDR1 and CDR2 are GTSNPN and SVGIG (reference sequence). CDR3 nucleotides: TGTGCCTGGAGTGGACAGGGGGAGGCCTATGGCTACACCTTC. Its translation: CAWSGQGEAYGYTF.

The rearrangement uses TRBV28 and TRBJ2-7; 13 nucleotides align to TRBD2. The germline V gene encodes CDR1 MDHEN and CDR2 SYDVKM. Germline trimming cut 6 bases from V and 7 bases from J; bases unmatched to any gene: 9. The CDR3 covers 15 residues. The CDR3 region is CASSDLGLAGVEQYF. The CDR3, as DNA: TGTGCCAGCAGCGACTTAGGACTAGCGGGGGTGGAGCAGTACTTC.

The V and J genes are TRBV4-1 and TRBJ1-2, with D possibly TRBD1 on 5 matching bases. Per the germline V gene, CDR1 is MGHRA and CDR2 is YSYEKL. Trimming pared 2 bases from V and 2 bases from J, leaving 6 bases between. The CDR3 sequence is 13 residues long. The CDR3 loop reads CASSQKGNYGYTF. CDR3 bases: TGCGCCAGCAGCCAAAAGGGGAACTATGGCTACACCTTC.

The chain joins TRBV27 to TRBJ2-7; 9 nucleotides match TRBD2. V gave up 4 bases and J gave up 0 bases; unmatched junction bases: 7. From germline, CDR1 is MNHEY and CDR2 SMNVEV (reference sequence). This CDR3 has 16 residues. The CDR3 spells CASSSIAGVSSYEQYF. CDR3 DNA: TGTGCCAGCAGTTCTATAGCGGGAGTTTCCTCCTACGAGCAGTACTTC.

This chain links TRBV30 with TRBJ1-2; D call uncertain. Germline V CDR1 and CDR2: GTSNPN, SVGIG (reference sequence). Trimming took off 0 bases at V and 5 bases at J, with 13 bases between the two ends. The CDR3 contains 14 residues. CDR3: CAWSVLGDSYGYTF. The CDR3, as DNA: TGTGCCTGGAGTGTACTGGGAGATTCTTATGGCTACACCTTC.

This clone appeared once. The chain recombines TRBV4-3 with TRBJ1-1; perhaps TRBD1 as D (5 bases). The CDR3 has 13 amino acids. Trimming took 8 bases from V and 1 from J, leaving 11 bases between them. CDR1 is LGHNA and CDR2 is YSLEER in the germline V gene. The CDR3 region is CASGTDSNTEAFF. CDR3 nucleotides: TGCGCCAGCGGGACGGACTCGAACACTGAAGCTTTCTTT.

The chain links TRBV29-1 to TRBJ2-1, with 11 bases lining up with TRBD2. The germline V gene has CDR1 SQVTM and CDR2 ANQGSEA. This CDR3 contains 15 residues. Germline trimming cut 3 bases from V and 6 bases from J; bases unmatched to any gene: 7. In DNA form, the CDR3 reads TGCAGCGTTGACCCCACCCTAGCGGGAGGCAATGAGCAGTTCTTC. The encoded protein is CSVDPTLAGGNEQFF.

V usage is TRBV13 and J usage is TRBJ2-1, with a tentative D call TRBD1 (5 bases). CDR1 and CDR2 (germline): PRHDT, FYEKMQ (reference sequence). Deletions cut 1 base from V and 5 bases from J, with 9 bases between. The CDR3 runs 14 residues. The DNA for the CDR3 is TGTGCCAGCAGCTTAGAAGGGGCTGACAATGAGCAGTTCTTC. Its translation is CASSLEGADNEQFF.

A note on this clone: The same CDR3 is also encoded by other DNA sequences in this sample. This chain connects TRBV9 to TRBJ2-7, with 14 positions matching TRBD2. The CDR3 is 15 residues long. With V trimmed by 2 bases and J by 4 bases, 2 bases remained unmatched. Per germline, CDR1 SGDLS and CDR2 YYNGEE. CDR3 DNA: TGTGCCAGCAGCGTCGGACTAGCGGGAGGTTACGAGCAGTACTTC. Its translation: CASSVGLAGGYEQYF.